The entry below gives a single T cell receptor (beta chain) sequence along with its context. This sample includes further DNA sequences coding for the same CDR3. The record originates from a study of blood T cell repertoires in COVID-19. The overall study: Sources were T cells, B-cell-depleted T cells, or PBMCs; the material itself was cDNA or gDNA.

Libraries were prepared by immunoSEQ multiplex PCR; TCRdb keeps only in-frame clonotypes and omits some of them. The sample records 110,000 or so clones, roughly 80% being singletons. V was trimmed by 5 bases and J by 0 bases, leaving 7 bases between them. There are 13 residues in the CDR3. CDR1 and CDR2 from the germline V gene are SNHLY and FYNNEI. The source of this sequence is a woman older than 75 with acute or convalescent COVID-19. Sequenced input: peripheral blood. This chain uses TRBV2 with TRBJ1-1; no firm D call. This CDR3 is CASSTLLNTEAFF. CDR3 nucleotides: TGTGCCAGCAGTACTTTATTGAACACTGAAGCTTTCTTT.